This T cell receptor beta chain was captured in a study of Graves' ophthalmopathy and Graves' hyperthyroidism. Findings and limits, study-wide: Also, most clonotypes expanded in the thyroid above 0.001 frequency appeared in blood.

Of note for this clonotype: What it binds is unknown.

RNA served as the template for amplifying TCR beta CDR3 regions. First-round RT-PCR with HTBI primers preceded a second-round multiplex PCR. TCRdb reprocessed the multiplex PCR reads with MiXCR, giving one entry per CDR3 protein. The sample holds 500,000 to 700,000 distinct CDR3 sequences; approximately 37% are singletons and the top ten take around 4%. The clonotype originates from an adult man with Graves' hyperthyroidism. Sequencing was done on a sample of peripheral blood or thyroid tissue (not recorded which).

The CDR3: CSARLAARSEQYF. The CDR3 DNA reads as TGCAGTGCTCGACTAGCGGCCAGGTCTGAGCAGTACTTC. The chain employs TRBV20-1 and TRBJ2-7, with 9 positions matching TRBD2. The CDR3 has 13 amino acids. Germline CDR1 DFQATT, CDR2 SNEGSKA (reference sequence). The V gene end was trimmed by 5 bases and the J gene end by 7 bases; junction bases not matched to a gene: 9.